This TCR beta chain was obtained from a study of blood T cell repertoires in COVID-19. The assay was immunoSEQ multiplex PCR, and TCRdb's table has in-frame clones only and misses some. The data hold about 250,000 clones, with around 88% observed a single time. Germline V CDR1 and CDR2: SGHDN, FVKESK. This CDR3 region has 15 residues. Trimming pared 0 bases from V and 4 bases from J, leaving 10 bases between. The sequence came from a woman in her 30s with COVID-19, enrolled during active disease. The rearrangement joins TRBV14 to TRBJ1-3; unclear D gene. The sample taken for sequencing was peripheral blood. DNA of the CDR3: TGTGCCAGCAGCCAAGATGAGCCTCCGGGAAACACCATATATTTT. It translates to CASSQDEPPGNTIYF.